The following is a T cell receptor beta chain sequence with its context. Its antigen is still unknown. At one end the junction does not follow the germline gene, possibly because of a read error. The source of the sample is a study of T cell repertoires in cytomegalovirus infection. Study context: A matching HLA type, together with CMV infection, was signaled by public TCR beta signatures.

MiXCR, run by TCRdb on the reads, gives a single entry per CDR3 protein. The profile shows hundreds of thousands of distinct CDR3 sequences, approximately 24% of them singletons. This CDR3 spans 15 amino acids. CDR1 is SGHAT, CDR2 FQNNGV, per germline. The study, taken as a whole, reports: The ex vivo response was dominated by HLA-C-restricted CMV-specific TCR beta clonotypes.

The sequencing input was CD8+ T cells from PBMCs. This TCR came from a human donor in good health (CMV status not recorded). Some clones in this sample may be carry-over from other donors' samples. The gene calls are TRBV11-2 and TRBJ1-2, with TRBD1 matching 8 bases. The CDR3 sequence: CASSESDRGGYGYTF. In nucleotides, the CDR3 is TGCGCCAGCAGCGAATCCGACAGGGGCGGCTATGGCTACACCTTC.